What follows are 8 T cell receptor beta chains derived from one specimen sequenced in a study of human T cells and chemical hapten exposure. Each CDR3 protein is one row after TCRdb ran MiXCR on the RACE reads. Of about 250,000 distinct CDR3 sequences in the sample, just under 8% were seen once. The time point denotes: pre-sensitization, week 0. Regarding treatment: therapeutic diphenylcyclopropenone sensitization with weekly scalp DPC. The starting material was whole blood, obtained in connection with sensitization to the hapten diphenylcyclopropenone (DPC). The receptors derive from a man aged 18 to 29 with alopecia areata. Some clones in this sample may be carry-over from other donors' samples.

This clonotype has more than one count but fewer than ten. J is TRBJ2-7 and V is TRBV10-3; no clear D. This CDR3 is built from 14 residues. Trimming removed 3 bases at V and 4 bases at J, with 13 bases between. Germline V gene lookup returns CDR1 ENHRY and CDR2 SYGVKD. The CDR3 DNA reads as TGTGCCATCAGTGACCCACCTCGACGTTACGAGCAGTACGTC. Its protein product is CAISDPPRRYEQYV.

There are many counts of this clonotype. This chain joins TRBV7-9 and TRBJ2-7; D call uncertain. The CDR3 is 14 residues long. Germline V gene sequence: CDR1 SEHNR, CDR2 FQNEAQ (reference sequence). Trimming shortened V by 3 bases and J by 7 bases, and 16 bases separated the two germline ends. The CDR3, as DNA: TGTGCCAGCAGCTTTCTCAGCGCTTACGAAGAGCAGTACTTC. It codes for CASSFLSAYEEQYF.

This clonotype was seen more than once but under ten times. V is TRBV24-1 and J is TRBJ1-1, with a possible D match to TRBD1 (6 bases). The CDR3 loop spans 13 amino acids. The V and J ends lost 9 bases and 0 bases respectively, with 10 bases between them. In germline, CDR1 is KGHDR, CDR2 SFDVKD. The CDR3 region has the DNA TGTGCCACCCAGGGGAGGGTGAACACTGAAGCTTTCTTT. The encoded protein is CATQGRVNTEAFF.

There are a few counts of this clonotype. The gene calls are TRBV10-3 and TRBJ2-7; D gene unclear. The CDR3 loop spans 13 amino acids. CDR1 ENHRY and CDR2 SYGVKD come from the germline V gene. Deletions cut 10 bases from V and 1 base from J, with 14 bases between. Here the CDR3 DNA reads TGTGCCACCAGAAGAGAAACTTCCTACGAGCAGTACGTC. Translating it yields CATRRETSYEQYV.

This clonotype showed up just a few times. V is TRBV5-1 and J is TRBJ1-6, with 8 bases lining up with TRBD1. The CDR3 has 16 residues. Germline V gene sequence: CDR1 SGHRS, CDR2 YFSETQ. Unmatched junction bases numbered 9, after V lost 3 bases and J lost 7 bases. The CDR3 loop is CASSSRGQGENSPLHF. The DNA for the CDR3 is TGCGCCAGCAGCTCTCGAGGACAGGGTGAGAATTCACCCCTCCACTTT.

This clonotype was seen more than once but under ten times. The V gene is TRBV29-1, the J gene TRBJ2-1, with TRBD1 matching over 9 bases. V shed 7 bases and J 3 bases; nucleotides not matched to a gene: 4. The CDR3 length is 13 residues. Germline V gene lookup returns CDR1 SQVTM and CDR2 ANQGSEA. DNA for the CDR3: TGCAGCGAGGGACAGGGAGTCTACAATGAGCAGTTCTTC. It yields the protein CSEGQGVYNEQFF.

This clonotype was found a few times. V is TRBV4-3 and J is TRBJ2-7; the match to TRBD1 covers 8 bases. The germline V gene has CDR1 LGHNA and CDR2 YSLEER. Trimming at V came to 2 bases and at J to 6 bases, leaving 6 bases not matched to a gene. The CDR3 loop spans 14 amino acids. CDR3: CASSQQGAVSEQYF. CDR3 in DNA: TGCGCCAGCAGCCAACAGGGGGCTGTTAGCGAGCAGTACTTC.

This clonotype was counted ten times or more. V is TRBV4-3 and J is TRBJ2-3, with D possibly called TRBD1 or TRBD2 (6 bases each). The length of the CDR3 is 18 residues. Trimming pared 3 bases from V and 2 bases from J, leaving 21 bases between. The germline V gene has CDR1 LGHNA and CDR2 YSLEER. CDR3 sequence: CASSQRDKGPPPTDTQYF. The CDR3 nucleotides read TGCGCCAGCAGCCAGCGGGACAAGGGTCCTCCACCCACAGATACGCAGTATTTT.